Each of the 13 T cell receptor beta chains below was sequenced from the same sample in a study of pediatric ulcerative colitis. Sequenced by immunoSEQ multiplex PCR; TCRdb stores in-frame clones only, minus some. The table records 54,000 or so clones, over 80% of them present only once. The sample consisted of blood. The receptors were sampled from a boy aged 5-17 years who was a control in a study of pediatric ulcerative colitis.

The chain employs TRBV2 and TRBJ2-7, with D possibly TRBD2 on 6 matching bases. V was trimmed by 1 base and J by 5 bases, leaving 12 bases between them. This CDR3 comprises 14 residues. Germline V gives CDR1 SNHLY, CDR2 FYNNEI. In DNA, the CDR3 is TGTGCCAGCAGTGAAGGGAGGGTAGGAGACGAGCAGTACTTC. This translates into CASSEGRVGDEQYF.

The chain has TRBV7-2 and TRBJ2-2, with D unclear. V shed 1 base and J shed 7 bases, with 16 bases lying between them. Germline CDR1 is SGHTA and CDR2 is FQGNSA. This CDR3 is built from 16 residues. CDR3 loop: CASSLVLWVSGGELFF. For the CDR3, the DNA is TGTGCCAGCAGCTTAGTTTTATGGGTATCTGGCGGGGAGCTGTTTTTT.

The CDR3 loop is CASRGSGELSHYGYTF. The CDR3 region has the DNA TGTGCCAGTAGGGGGTCCGGAGAGCTCTCTCACTATGGCTACACCTTC. The chain employs TRBV19 and TRBJ1-2; no clear D gene. Germline CDR1 reads LNHDA; CDR2 reads SQIVND (reference sequence). With 6 bases removed from V and 3 bases from J, the gap between germline ends came to 20 bases. The CDR3 has 16 amino acids.

The chain couples TRBV10-3 to TRBJ2-7; TRBD1 might be the D (5 bases). CDR3 length: 15 amino acids. V shed 4 bases and J shed 4 bases, with 17 bases lying between them. Germline CDR1 reads ENHRY; CDR2 reads SYGVKD. The CDR3 is CAISVKKGPSYEQYF. CDR3 nucleotides: TGTGCCATCAGTGTGAAGAAGGGGCCATCTTACGAGCAGTACTTC.

The V call is TRBV6-1, the J call TRBJ1-1, with TRBD1 identical over 7 bases. This CDR3 comprises 12 residues. Germline V CDR1 and CDR2: MNHNS, SASEGT. V shed 6 bases and J 5 bases; nucleotides not matched to a gene: 3. The CDR3 spells CASRTGWTEAFF. The CDR3 DNA is TGTGCCAGCAGGACAGGGTGGACTGAAGCTTTCTTT.

V and J are TRBV21-1 and TRBJ2-7; the listed D gene, TRBD1, was not tested against the DNA. TRBV21-1 is a documented pseudogene. The CDR3 spans 11 residues. This CDR3 is CASSAQGEQYF. In DNA, the CDR3 is TGTGCCAGCAGCGCACAGGGCGAGCAGTACTTC.

This chain links TRBV7-6 with TRBJ2-3; D may correspond to TRBD1 or TRBD2 (5 bases each). This CDR3 region has 16 residues. The V end was cut by 3 bases, the J end by 3 bases, with 16 bases between. Looked up from germline, CDR1 is SGHVS and CDR2 is FNYEAQ. This CDR3 is CASSFLFGGETDTQYF. Written as DNA, the CDR3 is TGTGCCAGCAGCTTTCTTTTTGGGGGAGAAACAGATACGCAGTATTTT.

CDR3 loop: CASSTGRTGAGYTF. CDR3 coding DNA: TGTGCCAGTAGTACCGGACGGACAGGGGCTGGCTACACCTTC. The V and J genes are TRBV19 and TRBJ1-2, with 9 nucleotides matching TRBD1. The CDR3 has 14 residues. Germline loops: CDR1 LNHDA, CDR2 SQIVND (reference sequence). With V trimmed by 4 bases and J by 7 bases, 7 bases remained unmatched.

This chain links TRBV28 with TRBJ2-7; 7 bases fit TRBD2. CDR3 length equals 12 residues. Germline lookup yields CDR1 MDHEN and CDR2 SYDVKM. V dropped 8 bases and J dropped 5; count of bases not matched to a gene: 6. In nucleotides, the CDR3 is TGTGCCAGCGGGGGGGGGATCGACGAGCAGTACTTC. This translates into CASGGGIDEQYF.

V gene TRBV7-9 combines with J gene TRBJ2-1; D possibly matches TRBD1 or TRBD2 (6 bases each). This CDR3 comprises 15 residues. Trimming left V 8 bases short and J 7 bases short, with 21 bases between. Germline V gene sequence: CDR1 SEHNR, CDR2 FQNEAQ (reference sequence). The CDR3 sequence is CASVPTGIGRNEQFF. DNA for the CDR3: TGTGCCAGCGTACCTACAGGGATAGGGAGGAATGAGCAGTTCTTC.

The V call is TRBV7-3, the J call TRBJ1-2; weak D call: TRBD1 (6 bases). The V end lost 5 bases, the J end lost 2 bases, and 18 bases lay between the germline ends. The CDR3 loop spans 16 amino acids. The germline CDR1 and CDR2 sequences are SGHTA and FQGTGA. CDR3 coding DNA: TGTGCCAGCAGCCGTTCATCAGGGGCACCGAACTATGGCTACACCTTC. This codes for CASSRSSGAPNYGYTF.

V is TRBV28 and J is TRBJ2-1; the match to TRBD2 covers 10 bases. The CDR3 runs 19 residues. CDR1 MDHEN and CDR2 SYDVKM come from the germline V gene. Trimming took 5 bases from V and 0 from J; bases not matched to a gene: 13. In DNA form, the CDR3 reads TGTGCCAGCAGTACTCCCGGGATAGCGGGGGGAAGCTCCTACAATGAGCAGTTCTTC. It translates to CASSTPGIAGGSSYNEQFF.

The V gene is TRBV7-8, the J gene TRBJ2-7; 13 nucleotides align to TRBD2. CDR3 length: 16 residues. The V gene's germline CDR1 is SGHVS and CDR2 FQNEAQ. J lost 2 bases, V lost 5 bases, and 6 bases had no gene match. The CDR3 loop is CASSLGTSGNPYEQYF. The CDR3 bases are TGTGCCAGCAGCCTCGGGACTAGCGGGAATCCCTACGAGCAGTACTTC.